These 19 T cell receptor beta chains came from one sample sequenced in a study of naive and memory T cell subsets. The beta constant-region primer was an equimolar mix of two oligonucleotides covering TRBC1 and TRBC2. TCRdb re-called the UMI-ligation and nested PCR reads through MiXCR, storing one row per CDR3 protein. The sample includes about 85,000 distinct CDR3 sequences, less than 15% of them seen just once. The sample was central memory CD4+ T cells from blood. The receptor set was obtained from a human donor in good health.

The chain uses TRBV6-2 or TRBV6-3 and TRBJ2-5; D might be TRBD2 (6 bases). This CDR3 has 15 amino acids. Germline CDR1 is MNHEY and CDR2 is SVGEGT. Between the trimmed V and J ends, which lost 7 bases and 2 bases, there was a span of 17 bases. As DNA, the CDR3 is TGTGCCAGCACCCTGGGAGGAGTACCTCAAGAGACCCAGTACTTC. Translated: CASTLGGVPQETQYF.

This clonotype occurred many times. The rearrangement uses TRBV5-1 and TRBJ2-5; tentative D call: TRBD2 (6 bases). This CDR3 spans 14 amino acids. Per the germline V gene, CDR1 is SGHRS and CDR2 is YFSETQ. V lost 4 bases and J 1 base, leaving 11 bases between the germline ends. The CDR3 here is CASSLRDFQETQYF. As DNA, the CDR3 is TGCGCCAGCAGCCTCCGGGACTTCCAAGAGACCCAGTACTTC.

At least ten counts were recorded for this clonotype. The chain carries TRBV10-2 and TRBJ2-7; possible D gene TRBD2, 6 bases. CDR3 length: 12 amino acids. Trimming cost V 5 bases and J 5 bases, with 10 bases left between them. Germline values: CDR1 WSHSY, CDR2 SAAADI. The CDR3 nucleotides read TGCGCCAGCAGTTCGGGAGTGAACGAGCAGTACTTC. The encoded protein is CASSSGVNEQYF.

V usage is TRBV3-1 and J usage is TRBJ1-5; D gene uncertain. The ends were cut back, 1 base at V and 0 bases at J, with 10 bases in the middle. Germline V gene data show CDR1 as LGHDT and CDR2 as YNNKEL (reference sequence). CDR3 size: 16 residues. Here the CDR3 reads CASSQGPVYSNQPQHF. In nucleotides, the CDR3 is TGTGCCAGCAGCCAAGGGCCAGTATATAGCAATCAGCCCCAGCATTTT. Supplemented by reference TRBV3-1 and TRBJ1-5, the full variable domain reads DTAVSQTPKYLVTQMGNDKSIKCEQNLGHDTMYWYKQDSKKFLKIMFSYNNKELIINETVPNRFSPKSPDKAHLNLHINSLELGDSAVYFCASSQGPVYSNQPQHFGDGTRLSIL.

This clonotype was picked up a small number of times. CDR3 loop: CASSDAQWVGELFF. The CDR3 DNA follows: TGTGCCAGCAGCGATGCACAATGGGTCGGGGAGCTGTTTTTT. This rearrangement joins TRBV11-1 to TRBJ2-2, with D unresolved. Germline loops: CDR1 SGHAT, CDR2 FQDESV (reference sequence). V was cut by 5 bases and J by 7 bases, with 14 bases left in between. This CDR3 is built from 14 residues.

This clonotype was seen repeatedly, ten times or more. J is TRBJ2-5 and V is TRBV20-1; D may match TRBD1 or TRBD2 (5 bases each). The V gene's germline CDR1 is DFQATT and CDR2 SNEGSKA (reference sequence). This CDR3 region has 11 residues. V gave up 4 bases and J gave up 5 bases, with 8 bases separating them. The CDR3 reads CSAIEGETQYF. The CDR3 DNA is TGCAGTGCTATTGAGGGGGAGACCCAGTACTTC.

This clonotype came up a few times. CDR3 nucleotides: TGTGCCAGCAGTGAAGACGGTTCCGGCATTCAGTACTTC. It translates to CASSEDGSGIQYF. J is TRBJ2-4 and V is TRBV25-1; D is unresolved. This CDR3 contains 13 residues. V was shortened by 2 bases and J by 9 bases, with 11 bases between the two germline ends. Germline V gives CDR1 MGHDK, CDR2 SYGVNS.

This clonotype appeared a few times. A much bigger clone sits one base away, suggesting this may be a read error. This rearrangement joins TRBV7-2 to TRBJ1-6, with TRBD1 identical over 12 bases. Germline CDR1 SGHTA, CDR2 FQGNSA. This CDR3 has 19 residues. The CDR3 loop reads CASSLRDRGPPGGHSPLHF. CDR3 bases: TGTGCCAGCAGCTTAAGGGACAGGGGGCCCCCTGGGGGACATTCGCCCCTCCACTTT.

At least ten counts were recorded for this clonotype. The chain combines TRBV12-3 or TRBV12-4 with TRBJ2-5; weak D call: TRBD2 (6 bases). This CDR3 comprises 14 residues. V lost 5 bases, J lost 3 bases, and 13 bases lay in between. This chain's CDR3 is CASSIDGGEETQYF. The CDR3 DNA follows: TGTGCCAGCAGTATCGACGGCGGGGAAGAGACCCAGTACTTC.

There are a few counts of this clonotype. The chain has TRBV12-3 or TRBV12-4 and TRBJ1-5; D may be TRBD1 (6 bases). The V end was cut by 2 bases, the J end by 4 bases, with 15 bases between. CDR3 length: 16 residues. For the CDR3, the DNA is TGTGCCAGCAGTTTATGGCCGAGACAGGAAAATCAGCCCCAGCATTTT. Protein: CASSLWPRQENQPQHF.

In nucleotides, the CDR3 is TGCGCCAGCAGCTTCGACGGGGACTATGGCTACACCTTC. Protein: CASSFDGDYGYTF. The rearrangement uses TRBV5-1 and TRBJ1-2; D ambiguous. The CDR3 is 13 residues long. Germline V gives CDR1 SGHRS, CDR2 YFSETQ. The V end lost 2 bases, the J end lost 3 bases, and 8 bases lay between the germline ends. The variable domain in full, with the rest retrieved from reference TRBV5-1 and TRBJ1-2, is KAGVTQTPRYLIKTRGQQVTLSCSPISGHRSVSWYQQTPGQGLQFLFEYFSETQRNKGNFPGRFSGRQFSNSRSEMNVSTLELGDSALYLCASSFDGDYGYTFGSGTRLTVV.

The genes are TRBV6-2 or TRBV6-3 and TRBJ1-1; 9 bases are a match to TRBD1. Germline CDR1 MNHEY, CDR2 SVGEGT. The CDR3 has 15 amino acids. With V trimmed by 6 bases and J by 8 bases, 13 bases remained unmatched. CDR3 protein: CASRPRTGAEREAFF. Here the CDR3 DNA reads TGTGCCAGCAGACCCCGGACAGGGGCGGAACGAGAAGCTTTCTTT.

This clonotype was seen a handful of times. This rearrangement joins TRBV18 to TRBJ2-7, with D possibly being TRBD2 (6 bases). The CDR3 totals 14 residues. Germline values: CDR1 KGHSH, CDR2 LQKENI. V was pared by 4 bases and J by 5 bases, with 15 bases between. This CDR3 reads CASSLTEGRNEQYF. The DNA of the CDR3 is TGTGCCAGCTCACTTACGGAGGGGAGGAACGAGCAGTACTTC.

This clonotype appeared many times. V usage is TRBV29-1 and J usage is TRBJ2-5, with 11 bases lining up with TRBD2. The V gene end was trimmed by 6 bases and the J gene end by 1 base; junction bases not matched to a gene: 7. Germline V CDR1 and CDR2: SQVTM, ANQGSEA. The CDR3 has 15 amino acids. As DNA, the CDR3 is TGCAGCGTCCGACTAGCGGGACTCTCCCAAGAGACCCAGTACTTC. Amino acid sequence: CSVRLAGLSQETQYF. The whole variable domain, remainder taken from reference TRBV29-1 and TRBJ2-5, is SAVISQKPSRDICQRGTSLTIQCQVDSQVTMMFWYRQQPGQSLTLIATANQGSEATYESGFVIDKFPISRPNLTFSTLTVSNMSPEDSSIYLCSVRLAGLSQETQYFGPGTRLLVL.

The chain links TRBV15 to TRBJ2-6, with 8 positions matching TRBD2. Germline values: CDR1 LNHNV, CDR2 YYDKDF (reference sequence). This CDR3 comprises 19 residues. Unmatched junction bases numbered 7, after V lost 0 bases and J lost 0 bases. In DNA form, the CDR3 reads TGTGCCACCAGCAGAGATCAGGCGGGAGGTAGCTCTGGGGCCAACGTCCTGACTTTC. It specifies CATSRDQAGGSSGANVLTF.

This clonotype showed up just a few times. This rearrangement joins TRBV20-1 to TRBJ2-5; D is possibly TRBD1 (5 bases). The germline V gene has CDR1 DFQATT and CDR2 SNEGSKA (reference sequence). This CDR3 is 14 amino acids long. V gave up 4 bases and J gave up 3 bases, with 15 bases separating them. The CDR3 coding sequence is TGCAGTGCTATGCGCCCAAAGGGGAAAGAGACCCAGTACTTC. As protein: CSAMRPKGKETQYF.

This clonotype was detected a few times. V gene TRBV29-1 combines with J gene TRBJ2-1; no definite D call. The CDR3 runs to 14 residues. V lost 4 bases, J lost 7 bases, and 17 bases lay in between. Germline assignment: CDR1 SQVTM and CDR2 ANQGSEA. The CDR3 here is CSVVWAGRWNEQFF. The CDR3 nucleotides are TGCAGCGTTGTCTGGGCAGGACGATGGAATGAGCAGTTCTTC.

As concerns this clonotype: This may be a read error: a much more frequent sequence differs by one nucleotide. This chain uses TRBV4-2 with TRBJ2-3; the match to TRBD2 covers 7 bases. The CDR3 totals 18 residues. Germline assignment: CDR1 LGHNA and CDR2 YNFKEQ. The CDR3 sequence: CVSSQGRLAEGSTDTQYF. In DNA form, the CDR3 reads TGTGTCAGCAGCCAAGGAAGGCTAGCGGAGGGAAGCACAGATACGCAGTATTTT.

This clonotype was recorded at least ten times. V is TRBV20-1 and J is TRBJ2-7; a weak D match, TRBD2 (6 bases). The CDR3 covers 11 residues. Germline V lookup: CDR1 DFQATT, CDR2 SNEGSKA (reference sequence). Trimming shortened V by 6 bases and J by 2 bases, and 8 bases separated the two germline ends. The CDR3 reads CSATRTYEQYF. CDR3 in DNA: TGCAGTGCGACTAGAACCTACGAGCAGTACTTC.